Below, one TCR beta chain is given with its context. Germline and junction disagree at one end, which may indicate a read error. This sample was included in a study of blood T cell repertoires in COVID-19. Germline V gives CDR1 SSHAT, CDR2 FNYEAQ (reference sequence). The CDR3 covers 17 residues. Sequenced by immunoSEQ multiplex PCR; TCRdb stores in-frame clones only, minus some. The table shows some 330,000 clones, with around 83% occurring only once. The receptor comes from a woman between 50 and 59 years old who had recovered from COVID-19. The rearrangement links TRBV7-7 to TRBJ2-5, with TRBD2 identical over 16 bases. The sample taken for sequencing was PBMCs or T cells enriched from blood (not recorded which). CDR3 amino acids: CASSRGLAGGNQETQYF. CDR3 in DNA: TGTGCTAGCAGCAGGGGACTAGCGGGGGGGAACCAAGAGACCCAGTACTTC.